Following are 2 T cell receptor beta chains from one sample sequenced in a study of radiation and T cells in renal cell carcinoma. Treatment given: treatment-naive control, cytoreductive nephrectomy. The assay was immunoSEQ multiplex PCR, and TCRdb's table has in-frame clones only and misses some. This sample has about 15,000 clones, with 56% found just once. The sample here was tumor tissue, taken from a patient whose treatment was nephrectomy without radiotherapy. Source of these receptors: a man aged 45-65 years with renal cell carcinoma.

The chain uses TRBV9 and TRBJ2-1; tentatively, D is TRBD1 (6 bases). Germline loops: CDR1 SGDLS, CDR2 YYNGEE. V gave up 3 bases and J gave up 8 bases, with 15 bases separating them. This CDR3 is built from 14 residues. DNA of the CDR3: TGTGCCAGCAGCGAGGGGGACGCCCAGGATGAGCAGTTCTTC. This translates into CASSEGDAQDEQFF.

The J gene is TRBJ2-7, the V gene TRBV11-3, with a tentative D call TRBD2 (5 bases). Trimming pared 6 bases from V and 1 base from J, leaving 13 bases between. Germline CDR1 is SGHNT and CDR2 is YENEEA. The CDR3 spans 14 residues. CDR3 loop: CASRPEVLSYEQYF. DNA for the CDR3: TGTGCCAGCAGGCCGGAGGTACTTTCCTACGAGCAGTACTTC.